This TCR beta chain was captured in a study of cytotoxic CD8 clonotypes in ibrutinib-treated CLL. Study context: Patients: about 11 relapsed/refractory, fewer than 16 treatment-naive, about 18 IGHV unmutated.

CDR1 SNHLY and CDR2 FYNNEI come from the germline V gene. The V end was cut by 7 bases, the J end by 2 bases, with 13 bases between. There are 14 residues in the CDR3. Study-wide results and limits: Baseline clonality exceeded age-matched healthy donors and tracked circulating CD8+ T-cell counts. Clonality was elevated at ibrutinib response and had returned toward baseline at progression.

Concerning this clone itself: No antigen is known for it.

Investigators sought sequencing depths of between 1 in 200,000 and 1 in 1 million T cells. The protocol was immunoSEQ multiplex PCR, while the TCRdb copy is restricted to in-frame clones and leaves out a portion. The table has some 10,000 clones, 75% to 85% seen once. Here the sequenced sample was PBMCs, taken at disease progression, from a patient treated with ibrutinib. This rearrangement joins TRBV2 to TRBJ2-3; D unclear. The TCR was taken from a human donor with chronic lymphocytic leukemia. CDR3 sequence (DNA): TGTGCCAGCATGTCTTGGACGGACACAGATACGCAGTATTTT. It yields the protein CASMSWTDTDTQYF.